Listed here is a single T cell receptor (beta chain). After re-calling the 5' RACE reads, TCRdb lists one entry per CDR3 protein, DNA absent. The table counts 550,000 or so distinct CDR3 sequences; around 3.3% lies in the top ten. Germline loops: CDR1 DFQATT, CDR2 SNEGSKA (reference sequence). This CDR3 spans 14 amino acids. This entry belongs to a study of T cells expressing NK-cell markers. Background on the study: The study sequenced eight donors, seven HCMV-seropositive and one seronegative.

The V gene is TRBV20-1, the J gene TRBJ1-1; the TCRdb D gene call, TRBD1, has no DNA to confirm it. The sample taken for sequencing was blood T cells: a sorted CD56 or NKG2C T cell subset, CD4+ or CD8+ T cells, or bulk PBMC T cells (not recorded which). The source is a man aged 18-30 years in good health. This CDR3 reads CSAKRTGVNTEAFF.